Listed below are T cell receptor beta chains from one sample, sequenced in a study of tissue T cells after allogeneic stem cell transplantation. TCRdb's copy holds only in-frame clones and misses some; the assay was immunoSEQ multiplex PCR. The sample carries tens of thousands of clones, over 70% recorded once. Sequences were derived from tissue from the ileum, sampled at autopsy. All receptors derive from a female donor older than 55 with lung cancer. The CDR3 runs from the conserved cysteine through the conserved F or W. A D gene is named only where the DNA matches it firmly. Rows may omit the clone size; those that give it use once, few, many or a size class.

d_call	clone_size	j_call	v_call	cdr3_aa	cdr3_nt
NA	NA	TRBJ1-4	TRBV6-5	CASRTGRGGEKLFF	TGTGCCAGCAGAACCGGGAGGGGCGGTGAAAAACTGTTTTTT
NA	NA	TRBJ2-3	TRBV7-2	CASSLGAGRTDTQYF	TGTGCCAGCAGCTTAGGGGCGGGGCGCACAGATACGCAGTATTTT
NA	medium-sized	TRBJ2-5	TRBV6-5	CASSQGLETQYF	TGTGCCAGCAGTCAGGGCCTGGAGACCCAGTACTTC
NA	few	TRBJ1-1	TRBV10-2	CASTLQGNTEAFF	TGCGCCAGCACCCTGCAGGGGAACACTGAAGCTTTCTTT
TRBD1	NA	TRBJ1-1	TRBV18	CASSATGGNTEAFF	TGTGCCAGCTCGGCGACAGGGGGGAACACTGAAGCTTTCTTT
TRBD2	once	TRBJ2-1	TRBV19	CASSTYSGTIYNEQFF	TGTGCCAGTAGTACGTATAGCGGGACTATCTACAATGAGCAGTTCTTC
NA	NA	TRBJ1-1	TRBV5-1	CASSLWGRRGNTEAFF	TGCGCCAGCAGCTTGTGGGGGCGACGGGGGAACACTGAAGCTTTCTTT
NA	NA	TRBJ2-3	TRBV24-1	CATSDWNGGDTQYF	TGTGCCACCAGTGACTGGAATGGCGGGGATACGCAGTATTTT
NA	NA	TRBJ2-3	TRBV4-1	CASSPREGDTQYF	TGCGCCAGCAGCCCCCGTGAGGGAGATACGCAGTATTTT
NA	few	TRBJ1-6	TRBV7-2	CASSLGTTSIPLHF	TGTGCCAGCAGCTTAGGGACAACGTCTATCCCCCTCCACTTT
NA	NA	TRBJ1-1	TRBV9	CASSVTGTVNTEAFF	TGTGCCAGCAGCGTAACAGGAACTGTGAACACTGAAGCTTTCTTT
TRBD2	NA	TRBJ2-7	TRBV5-1	CASTQTSGTYEQYF	TGCGCCAGCACACAGACTAGCGGGACCTACGAGCAGTACTTC
NA	medium-sized	TRBJ1-2	TRBV5-4	CASSFSGVNYGYTF	TGTGCCAGCAGCTTTTCAGGGGTTAACTATGGCTACACCTTC
NA	NA	TRBJ1-1	TRBV20-1	CSASFRRRGTEAFF	TGCAGTGCTAGTTTTCGCAGGCGGGGGACTGAAGCTTTCTTT
TRBD2	NA	TRBJ2-3	TRBV7-9	CASSRRGRGSTDTQYF	TGTGCCAGCAGTCGAAGAGGGCGGGGGAGCACAGATACGCAGTATTTT
NA	few	TRBJ2-5	TRBV7-7	CASSQGSGVQETQYF	TGTGCTAGCTCCCAGGGTTCGGGGGTCCAAGAGACCCAGTACTTC
TRBD2	NA	TRBJ2-7	TRBV7-2	CASSLISTVLAGAYEQYF	TGTGCCAGCAGCCTGATCTCCACCGTGCTAGCGGGGGCCTACGAGCAGTACTTC
NA	NA	TRBJ2-1	TRBV3-1/TRBV3-2	CASSQGLAYNEQFF	TGTGCCAGCAGCCAAGGTCTAGCTTACAATGAGCAGTTCTTC
NA	few	TRBJ2-4	TRBV30	CAWSARLDLAKNIQYF	TGTGCCTGGAGTGCCCGACTAGACCTAGCCAAAAACATTCAGTACTTC
NA	NA	TRBJ1-1	TRBV6-5	CASSPYIRQNTEAFF	TGTGCCAGCAGCCCGTACATTAGACAGAACACTGAAGCTTTCTTT
NA	NA	TRBJ2-7	TRBV4-3	CASSQVVGFHYEQYF	TGCGCCAGCAGCCAAGTAGTAGGGTTCCATTACGAGCAGTACTTC
TRBD2	NA	TRBJ2-6	TRBV9	CASSPRVAGGYGANVLTF	TGTGCCAGCAGCCCCCGGGTAGCGGGAGGGTATGGGGCCAACGTCCTGACTTTC
NA	NA	TRBJ2-7	TRBV6-5	CASSYSKGSYEQYF	TGTGCCAGCAGTTACTCGAAAGGCTCCTACGAGCAGTACTTC
NA	NA	TRBJ2-2	TRBV13	CASSLNGFFMNTGELFF	TGTGCCAGCAGCCTTAACGGATTTTTCATGAACACCGGGGAGCTGTTTTTT
TRBD2	NA	TRBJ2-7	TRBV5-1	CASSDGGSAYEQYF	TGCGCCAGCAGTGATGGCGGGAGTGCCTACGAGCAGTACTTC
NA	NA	TRBJ1-2	TRBV19	CASSRSGFEGYTF	TGTGCCAGTAGTAGGTCGGGATTTGAAGGCTACACCTTC
NA	few	TRBJ2-7	TRBV11-3	CASSQKRGLYEQYF	TGTGCCAGCAGCCAGAAGAGGGGGTTATACGAGCAGTACTTC
NA	NA	TRBJ2-2	TRBV27	CASSSLMGNTGELFF	TGTGCCAGCAGTTCGTTGATGGGGAACACCGGGGAGCTGTTTTTT
TRBD1	medium-sized	TRBJ1-5	TRBV19	CASSILDPGQSIQPQHF	TGTGCCAGTAGTATCCTAGACCCGGGACAGAGCATTCAGCCCCAGCATTTT
NA	once	TRBJ1-6	TRBV2	CASNIRGTRSYNSPLHF	TGTGCCAGCAATATCCGGGGGACCCGCTCCTATAATTCACCCCTCCACTTT
NA	NA	TRBJ2-7	TRBV2	CASRDSLTGLESSYEQYF	TGTGCCAGCAGAGACAGCCTTACAGGGCTCGAATCGTCCTACGAGCAGTACTTC
TRBD1	NA	TRBJ2-5	TRBV24-1	CATSDYRGNQETQYF	TGTGCCACCAGTGATTACAGGGGTAACCAAGAGACCCAGTACTTC
NA	NA	TRBJ1-5	TRBV19	CASSILGVSNQPQHF	TGTGCCAGTAGTATCTTGGGGGTGAGCAATCAGCCCCAGCATTTT
TRBD1	NA	TRBJ2-1	TRBV5-1	CASSLGTGFDEQFF	TGCGCCAGCAGCTTGGGGACAGGTTTTGATGAGCAGTTCTTC
NA	NA	TRBJ1-1	TRBV19	CASSIAGGLSTEAFF	TGTGCCAGTAGTATAGCGGGGGGGCTTAGCACTGAAGCTTTCTTT
NA	NA	TRBJ1-3	TRBV18	CASSPSLTGNTIYF	TGTGCCAGCTCACCCTCGCTGACTGGAAACACCATATATTTT
TRBD2	once	TRBJ2-3	TRBV30	CAWSVGLASTDTQYF	TGTGCCTGGAGTGTAGGACTAGCGAGCACAGATACGCAGTATTTT
TRBD1	NA	TRBJ1-1	TRBV12-3/TRBV12-4	CASSRGTVTEAFF	TGTGCCAGCAGTCGGGGGACAGTCACTGAAGCTTTCTTT
NA	few	TRBJ1-1	TRBV4-1	CASSQEATTRGTEAFF	TGCGCCAGCAGCCAAGAAGCGACGACAAGGGGCACTGAAGCTTTCTTT
NA	NA	TRBJ1-6	TRBV19	CASSPFLRGWGSPLHF	TGTGCCAGTAGTCCTTTTTTGCGGGGCTGGGGTTCACCCCTCCACTTT
NA	NA	TRBJ2-3	TRBV21-1	CASSSQWSSGSLDTQYF	TGTGCCAGCAGCTCCCAATGGTCTAGCGGGAGTCTCGATACGCAGTATTTT
NA	NA	TRBJ1-5	TRBV27	CASSSAGGRREQPQHF	TGTGCCAGCAGTTCTGCCGGCGGCAGGCGGGAACAGCCCCAGCATTTT
NA	few	TRBJ1-1	TRBV18	CASSEAGGNTEAFF	TGTGCCAGCTCCGAAGCGGGGGGTAACACTGAAGCTTTCTTT
TRBD2	NA	TRBJ2-2	TRBV4-1	CASSHLAGKNTGELFF	TGCGCCAGCAGCCACCTAGCGGGCAAAAACACCGGGGAGCTGTTTTTT
NA	NA	TRBJ2-2	TRBV12-5	CASGPPVRGGELFF	TGTGCTAGTGGTCCGCCAGTGAGGGGCGGGGAGCTGTTTTTT
NA	NA	TRBJ1-2	TRBV7-2	CASSVTGFVGYTF	TGTGCCAGCAGCGTTACAGGGTTTGTCGGCTACACCTTC
NA	medium-sized	TRBJ2-7	TRBV4-2	CASSQARSYEQYF	TGTGCCAGCAGCCAAGCGCGTTCCTACGAGCAGTACTTC
NA	few	TRBJ1-3	TRBV18	CASSPQGGFGNTIYF	TGTGCCAGCTCACCACAGGGGGGATTTGGAAACACCATATATTTT
NA	once	TRBJ1-1	TRBV7-2	CASSFLLLKTEAFF	TGTGCCAGCAGCTTCCTTTTACTCAAGACTGAAGCTTTCTTT
NA	NA	TRBJ1-2	TRBV6-5	CASSYSGANYGYTF	TGTGCCAGCAGTTACTCGGGGGCTAACTATGGCTACACCTTC
TRBD2	few	TRBJ2-3	TRBV9	CASSVEWGASGGTDTQYF	TGTGCCAGCAGCGTAGAATGGGGGGCTAGCGGGGGCACAGATACGCAGTATTTT
NA	few	TRBJ2-2	TRBV24-1	CATSEGGWTGELFF	TGTGCCACCAGTGAGGGGGGCTGGACCGGGGAGCTGTTTTTT
NA	NA	TRBJ2-1	TRBV6-6	CASSYEGYNEQFF	TGTGCCAGCAGTTACGAAGGGTACAATGAGCAGTTCTTC
TRBD2	NA	TRBJ2-7	TRBV6-5	CASRPRLAGTFGQYF	TGTGCCAGCAGGCCCCGACTAGCGGGTACCTTTGGGCAGTACTTC